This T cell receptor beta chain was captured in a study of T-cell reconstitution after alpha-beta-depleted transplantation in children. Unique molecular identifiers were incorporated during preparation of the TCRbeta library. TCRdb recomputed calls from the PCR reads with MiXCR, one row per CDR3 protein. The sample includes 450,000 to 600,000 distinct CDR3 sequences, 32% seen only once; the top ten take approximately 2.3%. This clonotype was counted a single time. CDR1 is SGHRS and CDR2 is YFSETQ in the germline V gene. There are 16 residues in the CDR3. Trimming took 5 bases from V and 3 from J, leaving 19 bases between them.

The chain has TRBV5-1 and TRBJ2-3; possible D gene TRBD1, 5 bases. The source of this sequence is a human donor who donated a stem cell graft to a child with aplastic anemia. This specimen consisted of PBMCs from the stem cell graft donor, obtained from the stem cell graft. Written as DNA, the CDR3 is TGCGCCAGCAGGGTAACCTCAGGGTCAACTACAGATACGCAGTATTTT. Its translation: CASRVTSGSTTDTQYF.